This T cell receptor (beta chain) was captured in a study of lymphopenia after photon versus proton radiotherapy (dated by TCRdb to the late 2010s). Some background on the complete study: In patients with gastrointestinal tumors who developed high-grade lymphopenia, the study compared the immunological effects of photon radiation therapy with those of proton radiation therapy. The approximately 20 patients in the cohort had gastrointestinal tumors, were treated with either photon or proton therapy, and subsequently developed lymphopenia. The study was designed to characterize how the impact on the immune system differs between the two radiation modalities.

Study-wide conclusions, independent of this receptor: The survival association was examined only in patients who died, and the authors described better survival with proton therapy as a possibility, not as a demonstrated result. Among patients across the cohort who died, overall survival time showed an inverse correlation with a larger post-nadir drop in TCR diversity. After the lymphocyte count nadir, repertoires from photon-treated patients showed oligoclonal expansion, particularly of CD8+ Temra cells, and this expansion drove the decline in diversity. Relative stability during treatment was observed in proton-treated patients, whereas loss of naive T cells and TCR diversity and gain of effector/memory populations were observed in photon-treated patients.

Library creation used the immunoSEQ multiplex PCR assay. Deep sequencing of rearranged TCR beta loci, alongside multiparametric flow cytometry, was used to profile T cell repertoires. Entries here come from immuneACCESS through TCRdb and include only in-frame sequences with V and J called. Some clones fail to appear in such tables; in the studies checked, an unresolved V gene covers under half of the shortfall, and the cause of the remainder is unknown. The sample table shows 20,000 to 25,000 clones, and roughly 85% are seen once. The ten largest make up 18% of the sample. This clone was detected only a few times. This receptor's antigen is unknown. No much larger clone is present one base from it, and per-base qualities are unavailable. This clonotype was sampled from a man between 60 and 70 years old with pancreatic cancer. The material was peripheral blood, obtained from a patient treated with photon-based radiotherapy.

The CDR3 amino acid sequence is: CASNNGLYNSPLHF. The DNA sequence is TGTGCCAGTAACAACGGACTGTACAATTCACCCCTCCACTTT. Rearrangement joined TRBV19 to TRBJ1-6; the D segment cannot be called with confidence. Based on the germline V gene (reference sequence), the CDR1 and CDR2 sequences are LNHDA and SQIVND. The V end loses 7 bases and the J end loses 7 bases, and a stretch of 14 bases separates them. The cysteine opens and the phenylalanine closes a CDR3 of 14 amino acids. Only CDR3 DNA is held: 42 bases, read in frame from base 1. The full variable domain, with segments outside the CDR3 supplied by the reference TRBV19 and TRBJ1-6 proteins, appears as DGGITQSPKYLFRKEGQNVTLSCEQNLNHDAMYWYRQDPGQGLRLIYYSQIVNDFQKGDIAEGYSVSREKKESFPLTVTSAQKNPTAFYLCASNNGLYNSPLHFGNGTRLTVT.